The T cell receptor beta chain under discussion was sequenced for a study of blood T cells in healthy people across ages. Overall study findings and caveats: Age brought a roughly linear fall in TCR beta diversity measured per million T cells. Higher diversity and more naive CD4+ cells were features of long-lived donors, compared to aged donors.

The individuals who served as donors were healthy Caucasians living in Russia, aged roughly 6 to 100. Regarding this clonotype: Antigen: not known.

Deletions cut 5 bases from V and 3 bases from J, with 14 bases between. Germline values: CDR1 SGHVS, CDR2 FQNEAQ. The CDR3 covers 14 residues. The second PCR ran roughly 6 to 11 cycles with a sample-barcoded 5' primer and J-beta primers. There were at least 3 million CDR3-containing paired-end reads obtained from each sample. TCRdb used MiXCR to reprocess the 5' RACE reads, holding one entry per CDR3 protein. The table lists roughly 800,000 distinct CDR3 sequences, about 48% of them singletons. This chain joins TRBV7-8 and TRBJ2-7; no reliable D call. The sample comprised blood. The sequence derives from a man older than 75 in good health. CDR3 nucleotides: TGTGCCAGCAGCCTCGAAGCTAGATACTACGAGCAGTACTTC. Amino acid sequence: CASSLEARYYEQYF.